These 25 T cell receptor beta chains came from one sample sequenced in a study of T cells in Graves' hyperthyroidism and ophthalmopathy. The TCR beta CDR3 regions underwent amplification using RNA transcripts as the source. HTBI primers were used for first-round RT-PCR of the TCR CDR3. TCRdb re-analysed the multiplex PCR reads in MiXCR, keeping a single row per CDR3 protein. The sample lists 300,000 to 350,000 distinct CDR3 sequences, about a sixth occurring once. Sequencing was performed on blood. These receptors originate from a woman in her 40s with Graves' ophthalmopathy.

This clonotype has a count of ten or more. The rearrangement uses TRBV19 and TRBJ1-5; TRBD1 matches 7 bases. This CDR3 spans 14 amino acids. From germline, CDR1 is LNHDA and CDR2 SQIVND (reference sequence). The trim removed 6 bases at V and 4 bases at J, leaving 6 bases unmatched. CDR3 DNA sequence: TGTGCCAGTAGCGGGACAGCCACAAATCAGCCCCAGCATTTT. Translated, it gives CASSGTATNQPQHF.

This clonotype was observed many times. This chain uses TRBV20-1 with TRBJ2-7; D is uncertain. The V gene's germline CDR1 is DFQATT and CDR2 SNEGSKA (reference sequence). The CDR3 length is 12 residues. Trimming took off 4 bases at V and 0 bases at J, with 7 bases between the two ends. CDR3 sequence reads: CSAIPVSYEQYF. The CDR3 nucleotides are TGCAGTGCTATACCAGTCTCCTACGAGCAGTACTTC.

This clonotype showed up many times. V and J are TRBV6-2 or TRBV6-3 and TRBJ2-7; 11 positions agree with TRBD2. V gave up 5 bases and J gave up 7 bases; unmatched junction bases: 7. Germline V lookup: CDR1 MNHEY, CDR2 SVGEGT. CDR3 size: 14 residues. CDR3 DNA sequence: TGTGCCAGCAGTCTAGCGGGAGGATCACGGGAGCAGTACTTC. This translates into CASSLAGGSREQYF.

This clonotype was detected many times. This sequence joins TRBV7-2 and TRBJ1-5, with D perhaps TRBD1 (6 bases). The CDR3 has 13 residues. The V gene's germline CDR1 is SGHTA and CDR2 FQGNSA. V was trimmed by 5 bases and J by 7 bases, leaving 12 bases between them. The CDR3 DNA reads as TGTGCCAGCAGCACGGGACATGTGCAGCCCCAGCATTTT. Protein: CASSTGHVQPQHF. Combining the CDR3 with reference TRBV7-2 and TRBJ1-5 gives the whole variable domain GAGVSQSPSNKVTEKGKDVELRCDPISGHTALYWYRQSLGQGLEFLIYFQGNSAPDKSGLPSDRFSAERTGGSVSTLTIQRTQQEDSAVYLCASSTGHVQPQHFGDGTRLSIL.

This clonotype was seen repeatedly, ten times or more. The chain links TRBV2 to TRBJ1-3, with a tentative D call TRBD1 (5 bases). The CDR3 length is 13 residues. Per germline, CDR1 SNHLY and CDR2 FYNNEI. Trimming pared 4 bases from V and 2 bases from J, leaving 6 bases between. For the CDR3, the DNA is TGTGCCAGCAGTGCAGGGCCTGGAAACACCATATATTTT. Its translation: CASSAGPGNTIYF.

This clonotype has a count of ten or more. The chain joins TRBV7-9 to TRBJ2-7; 8 bases align to TRBD1. The junction had 8 bases not matched to a gene; V was cut back by 5 bases and J by 2 bases. Germline lookup yields CDR1 SEHNR and CDR2 FQNEAQ (reference sequence). This CDR3 has 15 amino acids. CDR3 sequence reads: CASSRADRAPYEQYF. CDR3 DNA: TGTGCCAGCAGCCGCGCGGACAGGGCACCCTACGAGCAGTACTTC.

This clonotype appeared many times. This chain connects TRBV27 to TRBJ2-7; the match to TRBD2 covers 9 bases. From germline, CDR1 is MNHEY and CDR2 SMNVEV (reference sequence). This CDR3 has 15 amino acids. Germline trimming cut 5 bases from V and 2 bases from J; bases unmatched to any gene: 7. CDR3 sequence: CASSPSPSGAYEQYF. CDR3 bases: TGTGCCAGCAGTCCATCTCCTAGCGGGGCCTACGAGCAGTACTTC.

This clonotype was picked up a small number of times. This chain joins TRBV13 and TRBJ2-7; no clear D. CDR1 is PRHDT and CDR2 is FYEKMQ in the germline V gene (reference sequence). The CDR3 contains 13 residues. V shed 5 bases and J shed 3 bases, with 11 bases lying between them. The CDR3, as DNA: TGTGCCAGCAGCCCGACCCCAGGCTACGAGCAGTACTTC. Encoded protein: CASSPTPGYEQYF.

This clonotype has only a few counts. The chain employs TRBV20-1 and TRBJ2-5; D might be TRBD2 (7 bases). V gave up 5 bases and J gave up 5 bases, with 15 bases separating them. The CDR3 extends over 13 amino acids. Per the germline V gene, CDR1 is DFQATT and CDR2 is SNEGSKA (reference sequence). This CDR3 reads CSAPRGRGETQYF. In DNA form, the CDR3 reads TGCAGTGCTCCGCGGGGGCGGGGGGAGACCCAGTACTTC.

This clonotype was observed many times. V usage is TRBV19 and J usage is TRBJ1-5, with 10 positions matching TRBD1. CDR3 length: 15 amino acids. V shed 5 bases, J shed 6 bases, and the junction held 7 bases outside the gene matches. The germline V gene has CDR1 LNHDA and CDR2 SQIVND (reference sequence). The CDR3 spells CASSPGTGVAQPQHF. The CDR3 region has the DNA TGTGCCAGTAGTCCCGGGACAGGGGTTGCTCAGCCCCAGCATTTT.

This clonotype was picked up many times. V gene TRBV4-1 combines with J gene TRBJ2-2, with TRBD2 identical over 9 bases. Trimming removed 1 base from V and 1 base from J; junction bases left unmatched: 4. The CDR3 consists of 17 residues. The germline gives CDR1 MGHRA, CDR2 YSYEKL. The CDR3 protein is CASSQVIAGVNTGELFF. In DNA form, the CDR3 reads TGCGCCAGCAGCCAAGTCATAGCGGGAGTGAACACCGGGGAGCTGTTTTTT.

This clonotype has a count of ten or more. The genes are TRBV11-2 and TRBJ2-7, with 9 bases identical to TRBD1. The V gene end was trimmed by 5 bases and the J gene end by 7 bases; junction bases not matched to a gene: 12. Germline V gene data show CDR1 as SGHAT and CDR2 as FQNNGV. The length of the CDR3 is 15 residues. The chain's CDR3 is CASSTTQGAGREQYF. CDR3 DNA sequence: TGTGCCAGCAGCACGACACAGGGGGCGGGGAGAGAGCAGTACTTC.

The chain links TRBV11-2 to TRBJ2-7; 7 nucleotides match TRBD1. V was clipped by 4 bases and J by 0 bases; unmatched bases: 6. The CDR3 is 15 amino acids. Germline V gene data show CDR1 as SGHAT and CDR2 as FQNNGV. The DNA for the CDR3 is TGTGCCAGCAGCTCGGGACAGCTTATCTCCTACGAGCAGTACTTC. Its protein is CASSSGQLISYEQYF. The full variable domain, completed using reference TRBV11-2 and TRBJ2-7, is EAGVAQSPRYKIIEKRQSVAFWCNPISGHATLYWYQQILGQGPKLLIQFQNNGVVDDSQLPKDRFSAERLKGVDSTLKIQPAKLEDSAVYLCASSSGQLISYEQYFGPGTRLTVT.

This clonotype was observed many times. This chain joins TRBV10-1 and TRBJ1-6; maybe TRBD1 (6 bases). The CDR3 spans 14 residues. Germline-derived CDR1 and CDR2 are WNHNN and SYGVQD (reference sequence). Trimming removed 4 bases from V and 6 bases from J, with 10 bases in between. In DNA, the CDR3 is TGCGCCAGCAGTGGGGGGCTCGGTAATTCACCCCTCCACTTT. Its protein product is CASSGGLGNSPLHF.

This clonotype has at least ten counts. The chain couples TRBV2 to TRBJ2-5; 10 bases match TRBD2. Germline V gives CDR1 SNHLY, CDR2 FYNNEI. V was pared by 7 bases and J by 2 bases, with 7 bases of the junction left unmatched. The CDR3 consists of 15 residues. The CDR3 DNA follows: TGTGCCAGCACTGCTAGCGGGAGTGTGCAAGAGACCCAGTACTTC. It translates to CASTASGSVQETQYF.

This clonotype showed up many times. The chain carries TRBV28 and TRBJ1-2, with a tentative D call TRBD1 (5 bases). V lost 5 bases, J lost 0 bases, and 13 bases lay in between. Per germline, CDR1 MDHEN and CDR2 SYDVKM. This CDR3 is 15 amino acids long. Here the CDR3 DNA reads TGTGCCAGCAGTCCTGGGGGGGTAGCTAACTATGGCTACACCTTC. It translates to CASSPGGVANYGYTF.

This chain joins TRBV7-8 and TRBJ1-3; D is undetermined. There are 18 residues in the CDR3. From germline, CDR1 is SGHVS and CDR2 FQNEAQ. V lost 5 bases and J 3 bases, leaving 23 bases between the germline ends. CDR3 sequence: CASSTSLGVTTFGNTIYF. As DNA, the CDR3 is TGTGCCAGCAGCACCAGCCTTGGGGTTACTACATTTGGAAACACCATATATTTT.

Details on this clonotype: This could be a read error, since a much larger clone is one nucleotide away. The rearrangement uses TRBV4-2 and TRBJ1-2, with D maybe TRBD1 (5 bases). In germline, CDR1 is LGHNA, CDR2 YNFKEQ. This CDR3 contains 16 residues. CDR3 region: CAISQEDQGGHYGYTF. The CDR3 DNA sequence: TGTGCCATCAGCCAAGAGGATCAGGGCGGGCACTATGGCTACACCTTC.

This chain connects TRBV13 to TRBJ1-2; the D is unclear. Trimming cost V 0 bases and J 5 bases, with 10 bases left between them. Germline CDR1 PRHDT, CDR2 FYEKMQ (reference sequence). The CDR3 runs 14 residues. The CDR3 region has the DNA TGTGCCAGCAGCTTAGGGGGTGGTCATTATGGCTACACCTTC. Translation: CASSLGGGHYGYTF.

This chain connects TRBV6-5 to TRBJ1-2, with D tentatively TRBD1 (6 bases). Per germline, CDR1 MNHEY and CDR2 SVGAGI. Trimming removed 2 bases from V and 7 bases from J, with 11 bases in between. The CDR3 runs 13 residues. The CDR3 region is CASSYGGRSGYTF. The CDR3, as DNA: TGTGCCAGCAGTTACGGGGGGCGAAGTGGCTACACCTTC.

Ten or more counts support this clonotype. The chain employs TRBV12-3 or TRBV12-4 and TRBJ1-2, with 8 bases lining up with TRBD1. CDR3 length: 17 amino acids. The J segment lost 2 bases and the V segment lost 4 bases, leaving 12 bases of the junction unmatched. The DNA for the CDR3 is TGTGCCAGCAGTTCGACTTGGACAGGGAGTAGCAACTATGGCTACACCTTC. It translates to CASSSTWTGSSNYGYTF.

The chain joins TRBV28 to TRBJ2-5, with 9 bases matching TRBD1. This CDR3 has 16 amino acids. The ends lost 4 bases at V and 5 bases at J; junction bases unmatched: 11. CDR1 is MDHEN, CDR2 SYDVKM, per germline. The CDR3 reads CASSSSGTGMRETQYF. The CDR3 DNA is TGTGCCAGCAGTTCCTCCGGGACAGGGATGAGGGAGACCCAGTACTTC. Variable domain in full (rest from reference TRBV28 and TRBJ2-5): DVKVTQSSRYLVKRTGEKVFLECVQDMDHENMFWYRQDPGLGLRLIYFSYDVKMKEKGDIPEGYSVSREKKERFSLILESASTNQTSMYLCASSSSGTGMRETQYFGPGTRLLVL.

This clonotype has at least ten counts. The V and J genes are TRBV28 and TRBJ2-5, with 14 bases fitting TRBD2. CDR1 and CDR2 (germline): MDHEN, SYDVKM. CDR3 length: 14 residues. The V gene end was trimmed by 6 bases and the J gene end by 3 bases; junction bases not matched to a gene: 0. The CDR3 DNA sequence: TGTGCCAGCAGGGGACTAGCGGGAGAAGAGACCCAGTACTTC. Translating it yields CASRGLAGEETQYF.

There are many counts of this clonotype. The J gene is TRBJ1-5, the V gene TRBV27; D is perhaps TRBD1 (6 bases). This CDR3 has 15 residues. V shed 2 bases and J shed 4 bases, with 12 bases lying between them. In germline, CDR1 is MNHEY, CDR2 SMNVEV (reference sequence). CDR3 sequence reads: CASSLRGDGNQPQHF. CDR3 DNA: TGTGCCAGCAGTTTAAGGGGGGACGGAAATCAGCCCCAGCATTTT.

This clonotype was detected ten times or more. The chain links TRBV6-5 to TRBJ2-7; D is undetermined. Trimming took 4 bases from V and 2 from J, leaving 12 bases between them. CDR1 and CDR2 from the germline V gene are MNHEY and SVGAGI. The CDR3 has 14 amino acids. The CDR3 region is CASSSSRPPYEQYF. CDR3 sequence (DNA): TGTGCCAGCAGTTCTTCTAGACCTCCCTACGAGCAGTACTTC.